These 10 T cell receptor beta chains were all obtained from the same sample, sequenced in a study of blood T cell repertoires in COVID-19. Repertoires were generated with immunoSEQ multiplex PCR, while TCRdb's copy carries only in-frame clones and drops some. The sample lists about 160,000 clones, 92% seen once, with nearly 5% in the top ten. The sequencing input was peripheral blood. These receptors originate from a man aged 30 to 39 with COVID-19, enrolled during active disease.

This rearrangement joins TRBV5-8 to TRBJ1-2, with 10 positions matching TRBD1. J gave up 4 bases and V 5 bases, and 2 bases lay outside the gene matches. Germline V CDR1 and CDR2: SGHTS, YDEGEE. CDR3 length equals 13 residues. CDR3 region: CASRRDRGYGYTF. The CDR3 bases are TGTGCCAGCAGGCGGGACAGGGGCTATGGCTACACCTTC.

The chain has TRBV19 and TRBJ1-5; tentatively, D is TRBD1 (6 bases). Germline loops: CDR1 LNHDA, CDR2 SQIVND (reference sequence). Between the trimmed V and J ends, which lost 6 bases and 5 bases, there was a span of 11 bases. The length of the CDR3 is 13 residues. CDR3 protein: CASSRDTDQPQHF. In nucleotides, the CDR3 is TGTGCCAGTAGCCGGGACACCGATCAGCCCCAGCATTTT.

This clone has only one observation. The genes are TRBV18 and TRBJ2-3; TRBD2 matches at 13 bases. With V trimmed by 4 bases and J by 6 bases, 1 base remained unmatched. There are 14 residues in the CDR3. The germline gives CDR1 KGHSH, CDR2 LQKENI. In DNA form, the CDR3 reads TGTGCCAGCTCACGGGGACTAGCGGGGGATACGCAGTATTTT. Translation gives CASSRGLAGDTQYF.

The gene calls are TRBV4-2 and TRBJ2-7, with D perhaps matching TRBD2 (6 bases). The CDR3 is made up of 18 amino acids. Between the trimmed V and J ends, which lost 2 bases and 0 bases, there was a span of 20 bases. CDR1 and CDR2 (germline): LGHNA, YNFKEQ. CDR3 sequence reads: CASSQFKTGVLSSYEQYF. The DNA of the CDR3 is TGTGCCAGCAGCCAATTTAAAACGGGAGTGCTGAGCTCCTACGAGCAGTACTTC.

The chain carries TRBV19 and TRBJ2-7, with a weak D call TRBD2 (6 bases). From germline, CDR1 is LNHDA and CDR2 SQIVND (reference sequence). This CDR3 spans 14 amino acids. V lost 2 bases and J lost 2, with 10 bases in between. The CDR3 reads CASSIMSGAYEQYF. The CDR3 DNA sequence: TGTGCCAGTAGTATAATGTCGGGAGCCTACGAGCAGTACTTC.

A single count supports this clone. This chain joins TRBV6-2 or TRBV6-3 and TRBJ1-5, with TRBD1 identical over 8 bases. This CDR3 has 13 residues. V shed 5 bases and J 6 bases; nucleotides not matched to a gene: 3. CDR1 is MNHEY and CDR2 is SVGEGT in the germline V gene. The CDR3 loop is CASSRQGSQPQHF. The CDR3 nucleotides are TGTGCCAGCAGTCGACAGGGGAGTCAGCCCCAGCATTTT.

CDR3 bases: TGTGCCAGCAGCTACGGAACCGGGACAGACTATGGCTACACCTTC. This gives the protein CASSYGTGTDYGYTF. The chain uses TRBV6-5 and TRBJ1-2; 7 bases map to TRBD1. Per the germline V gene, CDR1 is MNHEY and CDR2 is SVGAGI. This CDR3 region has 15 residues. The V gene end was trimmed by 6 bases and the J gene end by 3 bases; junction bases not matched to a gene: 10.

The genes are TRBV4-1 and TRBJ2-5; weak D call: TRBD2 (6 bases). This CDR3 spans 12 amino acids. Germline lookup yields CDR1 MGHRA and CDR2 YSYEKL. V lost 2 bases and J 5 bases, leaving 6 bases between the germline ends. The DNA for the CDR3 is TGCGCCAGCAGCCAACGGGGGGAGACCCAGTACTTC. Translation gives CASSQRGETQYF.

The V gene is TRBV3-1 (or the pseudogene TRBV3-2), the J gene TRBJ1-4; TRBD1 agrees at 9 bases. The V segment lost 4 bases and the J segment 7 bases; nucleotides outside the gene matches: 7. The CDR3 is 15 residues long. Germline V lookup: CDR1 LGHDT, CDR2 YNNKEL (reference sequence). The CDR3 loop is CASSPPGQGSEKLFF. The CDR3 DNA reads as TGTGCCAGCAGCCCCCCGGGACAGGGTAGTGAAAAACTGTTTTTT.

The rearrangement joins TRBV7-6 to TRBJ1-1; 7 nucleotides line up with TRBD1. This CDR3 comprises 13 residues. V dropped 5 bases and J dropped 10; count of bases not matched to a gene: 10. In germline, CDR1 is SGHVS, CDR2 FNYEAQ. CDR3 nucleotide sequence: TGTGCCAGCAGCCTAGGGACAGTTCAGGGAGCTTTCTTT. It codes for CASSLGTVQGAFF. Full variable domain (outside the CDR3, taken from reference TRBV7-6 and TRBJ1-1): GAGVSQSPRYKVTKRGQDVALRCDPISGHVSLYWYRQALGQGPEFLTYFNYEAQQDKSGLPNDRFSAERPEGSISTLTIQRTEQRDSAMYRCASSLGTVQGAFFGQGTRLTVV.